This TCR beta chain was recorded in a study of shared clonotypes between healthy human individuals. Regarding the study as a whole: Clonotype sharing among donors was thought likely to change with sequencing depth.

On this clone itself: The antigen is unknown.

There were only Caucasian adults among the donors, and all lived in Nashville, Tennessee. Per the original data handling: Filtering differed since immunoSEQ provided only junctions, with no quality scores. Generated by immunoSEQ multiplex PCR, the TCRdb table keeps only in-frame clones and is missing some. V and J calls and clone size are given by that table; D and trimming were obtained from the DNA. The sample contains some 2.3 million clones, 85% to 95% of which appear only once. Germline CDR1 LNHNV, CDR2 YYDKDF (reference sequence). This CDR3 contains 16 residues. Losses at the gene ends were 1 base for V and 6 bases for J; bases not matched to a gene: 8.

Sequencing was done on a sample of naive CD4+ T cells from PBMCs. The subset is: CD45RA+ positively selected. This clonotype originated in a man aged 18 to 29 in good health. Some clones in this sample may be carry-over from other donors' samples. The chain uses TRBV15 and TRBJ2-3; 9 bases are shared with TRBD1. For the CDR3, the DNA is TGTGCCACCAGCAGAGGGGACAGGGAAATATTCGATACGCAGTATTTT. Translation: CATSRGDREIFDTQYF.